These 21 T cell receptor beta chains were sequenced from one sample in a study of blood T cell repertoires in COVID-19. TCRdb keeps only in-frame clones here, not all; method: immunoSEQ multiplex PCR. This sample yields under 350,000 clones, of which roughly 86% are seen a single time; 1.5% to 2% belongs to the top ten. Sequenced material: peripheral blood. These receptor sequences come from a woman in her twenties or thirties with COVID-19, enrolled during active disease.

The rearrangement joins TRBV5-4 to TRBJ1-2, with 10 bases aligning to TRBD1. The germline V gene has CDR1 SGHNT and CDR2 YYREEE (reference sequence). V dropped 4 bases and J dropped 8; count of bases not matched to a gene: 11. This CDR3 comprises 15 residues. The CDR3 loop is CASSPMGQGRDGYTF. CDR3 bases: TGTGCCAGCAGCCCTATGGGACAGGGGAGAGACGGCTACACCTTC.

The genes are TRBV20-1 and TRBJ1-4; D uncertain. This CDR3 comprises 12 residues. V was pared by 3 bases and J by 8 bases, with 10 bases between. Germline lookup yields CDR1 DFQATT and CDR2 SNEGSKA (reference sequence). The CDR3 protein is CSASYRGEKLFF. The CDR3 coding sequence is TGCAGTGCTAGTTACCGAGGGGAAAAACTGTTTTTT.

V is TRBV28 and J is TRBJ1-1; tentatively, D is TRBD1 (5 bases). Germline CDR1 reads MDHEN; CDR2 reads SYDVKM. Between the trimmed V and J ends, which lost 6 bases and 2 bases, there was a span of 16 bases. There are 15 residues in the CDR3. This CDR3 reads CASRGSDMSNTEAFF. In DNA, the CDR3 is TGTGCCAGCAGGGGGTCGGACATGTCCAACACTGAAGCTTTCTTT.

V and J are TRBV4-1 and TRBJ1-6; 9 bases fit TRBD1. CDR3 length: 16 amino acids. From germline, CDR1 is MGHRA and CDR2 YSYEKL. V trimming: 4 bases; J trimming: 4 bases; junction bases outside the gene matches: 5. The CDR3 bases are TGCGCCAGCAGCCGGGGGACAGGGCCGTATAATTCACCCCTCCACTTT. This encodes CASSRGTGPYNSPLHF.

This chain joins TRBV9 and TRBJ2-1; 7 bases map to TRBD2. CDR3 length: 16 amino acids. Germline V CDR1 and CDR2: SGDLS, YYNGEE. The J segment lost 4 bases and the V segment lost 0 bases, leaving 7 bases of the junction unmatched. The CDR3: CASSVVPGGGYNEQFF. CDR3 in DNA: TGTGCCAGCAGCGTAGTGCCTGGCGGGGGTTACAATGAGCAGTTCTTC. The whole variable domain, remainder taken from reference TRBV9 and TRBJ2-1, is DSGVTQTPKHLITATGQRVTLRCSPRSGDLSVYWYQQSLDQGLQFLIQYYNGEERAKGNILERFSAQQFPDLHSELNLSSLELGDSALYFCASSVVPGGGYNEQFFGPGTRLTVL.

This clone was counted only a few times. This chain connects TRBV18 to TRBJ1-3; D not resolved. CDR3 length: 16 residues. The germline gives CDR1 KGHSH, CDR2 LQKENI. V lost 1 base, J lost 4 bases, and 14 bases lay in between. CDR3 in amino acids: CASSPLDTTWGNTIYF. In DNA, the CDR3 is TGTGCCAGCTCACCACTCGACACAACGTGGGGAAACACCATATATTTT.

The CDR3 sequence is CASSTPPRQGRRTEAFF. The CDR3 DNA reads as TGTGCCAGCAGCACCCCACCACGACAGGGTAGGCGCACTGAAGCTTTCTTT. The rearrangement links TRBV7-2 to TRBJ1-1, with 7 bases fitting TRBD1. The CDR3 length is 17 residues. Germline V CDR1 and CDR2: SGHTA, FQGNSA. The junction had 16 bases not matched to a gene; V was cut back by 5 bases and J by 4 bases. Combining the CDR3 with reference TRBV7-2 and TRBJ1-1 gives the whole variable domain GAGVSQSPSNKVTEKGKDVELRCDPISGHTALYWYRQSLGQGLEFLIYFQGNSAPDKSGLPSDRFSAERTGGSVSTLTIQRTQQEDSAVYLCASSTPPRQGRRTEAFFGQGTRLTVV.

V is TRBV2 and J is TRBJ2-5; D gene ambiguous. Germline CDR1 and CDR2: SNHLY and FYNNEI. V lost 2 bases to trimming and J lost 5 bases, with 6 bases between them. The CDR3 has 12 amino acids. The CDR3 is CASSERWETQYF. In DNA form, the CDR3 reads TGTGCCAGCAGTGAACGGTGGGAGACCCAGTACTTC. Full variable domain (remainder filled in from reference TRBV2 and TRBJ2-5): EPEVTQTPSHQVTQMGQEVILRCVPISNHLYFYWYRQILGQKVEFLVSFYNNEISEKSEIFDDQFSVERPDGSNFTLKIRSTKLEDSAMYFCASSERWETQYFGPGTRLLVL.

This chain links TRBV19 with TRBJ1-2, with D unresolved. Deletions cut 9 bases from V and 0 bases from J, with 11 bases between. This CDR3 region has 13 residues. The V gene's germline CDR1 is LNHDA and CDR2 SQIVND (reference sequence). CDR3 loop: CASSIQSNYGYTF. The CDR3 DNA reads as TGTGCCAGCTCGATACAATCTAACTATGGCTACACCTTC.

The chain uses TRBV7-9 and TRBJ1-6; D is possibly TRBD1 (6 bases). This CDR3 has 16 residues. The ends were cut back, 1 base at V and 5 bases at J, with 12 bases in the middle. Germline loops: CDR1 SEHNR, CDR2 FQNEAQ (reference sequence). This CDR3 is CASSLVGTPDNSPLHF. The CDR3 DNA follows: TGTGCCAGCAGCTTAGTTGGGACACCGGATAATTCACCCCTCCACTTT.

Here the CDR3 DNA reads TGTGCCAGCAGTGAAGGGGGCCCCGGTTCACCCCTCCACTTT. Its protein product is CASSEGGPGSPLHF. This rearrangement joins TRBV6-1 to TRBJ1-6; a weak D match, TRBD1 (5 bases). Germline V gene data show CDR1 as MNHNS and CDR2 as SASEGT. V was trimmed by 1 base and J by 9 bases, leaving 10 bases between them. The CDR3 is 14 residues long.

The CDR3 is CASSPNRGPFRGTLESRTDTQYF. CDR3 in DNA: TGTGCCAGCAGCCCAAACAGGGGCCCATTTAGAGGGACCTTAGAAAGCCGAACAGATACGCAGTATTTT. This rearrangement joins TRBV7-8 to TRBJ2-3; 7 bases are shared with TRBD1. Per germline, CDR1 SGHVS and CDR2 FQNEAQ. Trimming cost V 5 bases and J 3 bases; bases outside gene matches: 32. CDR3 length equals 23 residues. Using reference TRBV7-8 and TRBJ2-3 for the parts outside the CDR3, the full variable domain is GAGVSQSPRYKVAKRGQDVALRCDPISGHVSLFWYQQALGQGPEFLTYFQNEAQLDKSGLPSDRFFAERPEGSVSTLKIQRTQQEDSAVYLCASSPNRGPFRGTLESRTDTQYFGPGTRLTVL.

The chain uses TRBV7-9 and TRBJ2-5, with 8 nucleotides matching TRBD1. Germline-derived CDR1 and CDR2 are SEHNR and FQNEAQ (reference sequence). Trimming at V came to 6 bases and at J to 3 bases, leaving 3 bases not matched to a gene. The CDR3 has 13 residues. Written as DNA, the CDR3 is TGTGCCAGCAGGACAGGGGTGGAAGAGACCCAGTACTTC. Residues: CASRTGVEETQYF.

The J gene is TRBJ2-6, the V gene TRBV6-5; D gene uncertain. The germline CDR1 and CDR2 sequences are MNHEY and SVGAGI. The length of the CDR3 is 14 residues. Trimming left V 11 bases short and J 2 bases short, with 13 bases between. The CDR3 is CAGSSGAGANVLTF. Here the CDR3 DNA reads TGTGCCGGCTCCTCAGGTGCTGGGGCCAACGTCCTGACTTTC.

In its sample, this clone was seen once. This sample includes further DNA sequences coding for the same CDR3. V is TRBV30 and J is TRBJ1-1; 7 nucleotides agree with TRBD1. V was pared by 0 bases and J by 3 bases, with 1 base of the junction left unmatched. From germline, CDR1 is GTSNPN and CDR2 SVGIG (reference sequence). The CDR3 length is 13 residues. CDR3 amino acids: CAWSVQGDTEAFF. CDR3 coding DNA: TGTGCCTGGAGTGTCCAGGGGGACACTGAAGCTTTCTTT. Drawing the rest from reference TRBV30 and TRBJ1-1, the complete variable domain is SQTIHQWPATLVQPVGSPLSLECTVEGTSNPNLYWYRQAAGRGLQLLFYSVGIGQISSEVPQNLSASRPQDRQFILSSKKLLLSDSGFYLCAWSVQGDTEAFFGQGTRLTVV.

This chain connects TRBV10-3 to TRBJ2-7; 7 nucleotides align to TRBD1. Germline V gene lookup returns CDR1 ENHRY and CDR2 SYGVKD. CDR3 size: 14 residues. V was pared by 3 bases and J by 7 bases, with 9 bases of the junction left unmatched. The DNA of the CDR3 is TGTGCCATCAGTGAAAGGGACAGCCCGGGGGAGCAGTACGTC. Protein sequence: CAISERDSPGEQYV.

The rearrangement uses TRBV11-2 and TRBJ2-2; 7 nucleotides match TRBD2. The CDR3 covers 14 residues. After removal of 8 bases from V and 1 base from J, the junction contained 4 bases not matched to a gene. The germline gives CDR1 SGHAT, CDR2 FQNNGV. The CDR3 nucleotides are TGTGCCAGCGGACGGGGGGTGAACACCGGGGAGCTGTTTTTT. Amino acids: CASGRGVNTGELFF. The full variable domain, its missing parts supplied by reference TRBV11-2 and TRBJ2-2, is EAGVAQSPRYKIIEKRQSVAFWCNPISGHATLYWYQQILGQGPKLLIQFQNNGVVDDSQLPKDRFSAERLKGVDSTLKIQPAKLEDSAVYLCASGRGVNTGELFFGEGSRLTVL.

This chain uses TRBV21-1 with TRBJ2-1; the D call TRBD1 from the table was never checked on the DNA. TRBV21-1 is a pseudogene segment. The CDR3 has 17 residues. In DNA, the CDR3 is TGTGCCAGCAGCAGTCGAACGGGACAAAAGTGGAACAATGAGCAGTTCTTC. As protein: CASSSRTGQKWNNEQFF.

The chain links TRBV2 to TRBJ1-4; perhaps TRBD1 as D (5 bases). V dropped 6 bases and J dropped 6 bases, with 8 bases sitting between them. The CDR3 is 12 amino acids. CDR1 and CDR2 (germline): SNHLY, FYNNEI. The CDR3 coding sequence is TGTGCCAGCAGGGGGCAAGATGAAAAACTGTTTTTT. This encodes CASRGQDEKLFF.

This clone was found once. The chain joins TRBV9 to TRBJ1-1; the D is unclear. Germline assignment: CDR1 SGDLS and CDR2 YYNGEE. The CDR3 contains 14 residues. The ends were cut back, 0 bases at V and 3 bases at J, with 9 bases in the middle. The CDR3 region has the DNA TGTGCCAGCAGCGTAGGCGGGTGGGACACTGAAGCTTTCTTT. It encodes CASSVGGWDTEAFF.

The chain has TRBV2 and TRBJ1-6, with 7 bases fitting TRBD1. The CDR3 has 14 amino acids. With 7 bases clipped from V and 7 bases from J, the junction kept 7 bases outside the gene matches. Germline assignment: CDR1 SNHLY and CDR2 FYNNEI. The CDR3 DNA reads TGTGCCAGCATTCCGACAGGGAAAAATTCACCCCTCCACTTT. Encoded protein: CASIPTGKNSPLHF.